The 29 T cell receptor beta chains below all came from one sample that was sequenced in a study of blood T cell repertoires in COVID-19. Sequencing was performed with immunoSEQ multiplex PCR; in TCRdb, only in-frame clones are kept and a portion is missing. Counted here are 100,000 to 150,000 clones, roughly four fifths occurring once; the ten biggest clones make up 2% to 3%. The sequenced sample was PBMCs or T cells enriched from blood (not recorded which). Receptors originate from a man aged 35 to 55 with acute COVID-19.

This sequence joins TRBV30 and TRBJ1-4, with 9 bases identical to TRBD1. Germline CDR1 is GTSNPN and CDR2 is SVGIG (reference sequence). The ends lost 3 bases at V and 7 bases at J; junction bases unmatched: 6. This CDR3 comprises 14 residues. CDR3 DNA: TGTGCCTGGAGCACCGGGACAGGGCGTGAAAAACTGTTTTTT. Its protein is CAWSTGTGREKLFF.

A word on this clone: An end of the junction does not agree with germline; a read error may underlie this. CDR3 protein: CASSFPRGSGKLFF. The CDR3 DNA reads TGTGCCAGCAGTTTCCCAAGGGGGAGCGGGAAGCTGTTTTTT. This chain connects TRBV28 to TRBJ2-2; TRBD2 is a possible D gene (7 bases). The CDR3 extends over 14 amino acids. Looked up from germline, CDR1 is MDHEN and CDR2 is SYDVKM. The complete variable domain, with remaining parts taken from reference TRBV28 and TRBJ2-2, reads DVKVTQSSRYLVKRTGEKVFLECVQDMDHENMFWYRQDPGLGLRLIYFSYDVKMKEKGDIPEGYSVSREKKERFSLILESASTNQTSMYLCASSFPRGSGKLFFGEGSRLTVL.

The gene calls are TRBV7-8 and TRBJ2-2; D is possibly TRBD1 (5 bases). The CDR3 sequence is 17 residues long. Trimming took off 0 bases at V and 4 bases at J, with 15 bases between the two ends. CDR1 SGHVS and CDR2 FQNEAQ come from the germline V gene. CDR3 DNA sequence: TGTGCCAGCAGCTTAGCCCGGTTGGGTAGGGGCACCGGGGAGCTGTTTTTT. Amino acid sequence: CASSLARLGRGTGELFF.

CDR3 coding DNA: TGTGCCAGCAGGACAGTTTCCAAAGAGACCCAGTACTTC. It yields the protein CASRTVSKETQYF. The chain combines TRBV6-5 with TRBJ2-5; TRBD1 is a possible D gene (5 bases). This CDR3 has 13 amino acids. Trimming took off 6 bases at V and 3 bases at J, with 11 bases between the two ends. Germline V gene lookup returns CDR1 MNHEY and CDR2 SVGAGI.

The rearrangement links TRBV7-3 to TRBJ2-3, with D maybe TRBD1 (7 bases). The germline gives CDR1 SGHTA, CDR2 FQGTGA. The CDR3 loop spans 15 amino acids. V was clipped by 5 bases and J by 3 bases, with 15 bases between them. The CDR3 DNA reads TGTGCCAGCAGCCAGGGGGGCAGGGATACAGATACGCAGTATTTT. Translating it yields CASSQGGRDTDTQYF.

CDR3: CASSPAVKMTNEKLFF. In DNA form, the CDR3 reads TGTGCCAGCTCACCGGCGGTGAAGATGACTAATGAAAAACTGTTTTTT. This sequence joins TRBV18 and TRBJ1-4; no clear D. Trimming pared 3 bases from V and 2 bases from J, leaving 13 bases between. CDR1 and CDR2 (germline): KGHSH, LQKENI. The CDR3 consists of 16 residues.

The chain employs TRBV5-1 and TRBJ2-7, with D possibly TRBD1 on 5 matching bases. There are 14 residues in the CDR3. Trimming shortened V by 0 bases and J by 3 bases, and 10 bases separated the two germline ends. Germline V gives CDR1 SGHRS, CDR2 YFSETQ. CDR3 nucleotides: TGCGCCAGCAGCTTGGCCACAGGTCACTACGAGCAGTACTTC. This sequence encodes CASSLATGHYEQYF.

The CDR3 sequence: CASSQTQYTQYF. For the CDR3, the DNA is TGTGCCAGCAGTCAGACACAATATACGCAGTATTTT. This chain links TRBV6-2 or TRBV6-3 with TRBJ2-3; D call uncertain. Trimming pared 5 bases from V and 7 bases from J, leaving 10 bases between. This CDR3 region has 12 residues. Germline V lookup: CDR1 MNHEY, CDR2 SVGEGT.

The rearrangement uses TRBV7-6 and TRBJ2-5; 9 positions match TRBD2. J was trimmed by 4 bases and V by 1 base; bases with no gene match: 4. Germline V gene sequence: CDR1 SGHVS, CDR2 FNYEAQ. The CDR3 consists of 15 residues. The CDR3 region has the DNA TGTGCCAGCAGCTTAGGGCGGGGGGGCCCAGAGACCCAGTACTTC. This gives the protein CASSLGRGGPETQYF.

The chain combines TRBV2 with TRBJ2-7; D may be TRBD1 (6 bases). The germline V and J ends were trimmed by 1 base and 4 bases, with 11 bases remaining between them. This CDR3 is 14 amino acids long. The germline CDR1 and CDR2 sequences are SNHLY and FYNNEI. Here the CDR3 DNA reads TGTGCCAGCAGTGAAGGGGGGCGCCCGTACGAGCAGTACTTC. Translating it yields CASSEGGRPYEQYF.

The CDR3 sequence: CAWSSDRGLGNEQFF. The DNA of the CDR3 is TGTGCCTGGAGTTCTGACAGGGGGCTTGGCAATGAGCAGTTCTTC. The chain couples TRBV30 to TRBJ2-1; 10 bases agree with TRBD1. V lost 2 bases to trimming and J lost 6 bases; unmatched junction nucleotides: 7. The length of the CDR3 is 15 residues. In germline, CDR1 is GTSNPN, CDR2 SVGIG (reference sequence).

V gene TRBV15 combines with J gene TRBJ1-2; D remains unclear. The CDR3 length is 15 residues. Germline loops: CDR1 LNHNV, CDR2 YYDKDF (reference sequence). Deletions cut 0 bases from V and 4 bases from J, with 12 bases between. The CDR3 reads CATSREERISYGYTF. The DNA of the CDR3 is TGTGCCACCAGCAGAGAAGAGCGGATCTCCTATGGCTACACCTTC. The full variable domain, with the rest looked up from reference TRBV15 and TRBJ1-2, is DAMVIQNPRYQVTQFGKPVTLSCSQTLNHNVMYWYQQKSSQAPKLLFHYYDKDFNNEADTPDNFQSRRPNTSFCFLDIRSPGLGDTAMYLCATSREERISYGYTFGSGTRLTVV.

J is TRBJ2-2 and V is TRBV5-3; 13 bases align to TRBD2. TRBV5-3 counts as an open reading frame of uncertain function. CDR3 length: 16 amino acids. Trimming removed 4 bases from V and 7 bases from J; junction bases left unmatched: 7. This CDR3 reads CARSRTSGGASGELFF. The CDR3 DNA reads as TGTGCCAGAAGCCGAACTAGCGGGGGGGCCAGCGGGGAGCTGTTTTTT.

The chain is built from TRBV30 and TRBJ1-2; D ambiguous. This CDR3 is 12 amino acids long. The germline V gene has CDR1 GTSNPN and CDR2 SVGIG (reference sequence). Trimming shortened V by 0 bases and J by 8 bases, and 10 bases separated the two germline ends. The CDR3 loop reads CAWSVSGSGYTF. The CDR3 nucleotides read TGTGCCTGGAGTGTATCTGGGAGCGGCTACACCTTC.

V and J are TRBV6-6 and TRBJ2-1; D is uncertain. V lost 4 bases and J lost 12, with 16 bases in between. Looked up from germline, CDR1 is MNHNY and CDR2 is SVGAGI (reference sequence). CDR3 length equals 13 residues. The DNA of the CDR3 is TGTGCCAGCAGTTTACTCACGCGGCCGTCGCAGTTCTTC. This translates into CASSLLTRPSQFF.

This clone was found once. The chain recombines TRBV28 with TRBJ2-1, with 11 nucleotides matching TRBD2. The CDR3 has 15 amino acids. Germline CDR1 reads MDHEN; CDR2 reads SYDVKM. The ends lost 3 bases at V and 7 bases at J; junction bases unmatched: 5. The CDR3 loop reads CASSFRVAGGNEQFF. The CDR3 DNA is TGTGCCAGCAGTTTTAGAGTAGCGGGGGGGAATGAGCAGTTCTTC. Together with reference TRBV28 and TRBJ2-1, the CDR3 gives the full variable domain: DVKVTQSSRYLVKRTGEKVFLECVQDMDHENMFWYRQDPGLGLRLIYFSYDVKMKEKGDIPEGYSVSREKKERFSLILESASTNQTSMYLCASSFRVAGGNEQFFGPGTRLTVL.

This chain's CDR3 is CATSDAGLPDTGELFF. CDR3 sequence (DNA): TGTGCCACCAGTGATGCAGGGCTCCCCGACACCGGGGAGCTGTTTTTT. V is TRBV24-1 and J is TRBJ2-2; D possibly corresponds to TRBD1 (5 bases). The germline gives CDR1 KGHDR, CDR2 SFDVKD. The CDR3 length is 16 residues. Trimming pared 3 bases from V and 3 bases from J, leaving 13 bases between.

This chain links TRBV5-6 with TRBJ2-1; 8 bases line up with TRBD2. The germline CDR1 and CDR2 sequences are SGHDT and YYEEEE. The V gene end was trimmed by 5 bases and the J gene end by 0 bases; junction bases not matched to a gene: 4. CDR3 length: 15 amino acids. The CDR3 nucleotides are TGTGCCAGCAGTTCCGGGACTAGCTCCTACAATGAGCAGTTCTTC. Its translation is CASSSGTSSYNEQFF.

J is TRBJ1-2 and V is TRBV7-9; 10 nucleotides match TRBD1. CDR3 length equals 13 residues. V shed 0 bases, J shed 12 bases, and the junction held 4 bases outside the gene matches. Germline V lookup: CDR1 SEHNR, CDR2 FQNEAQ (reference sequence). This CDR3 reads CASSLAGTGANTF. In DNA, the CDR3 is TGTGCCAGCAGCTTAGCAGGGACAGGGGCGAACACCTTC. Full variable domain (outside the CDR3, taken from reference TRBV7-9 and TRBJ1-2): DTGVSQNPRHKITKRGQNVTFRCDPISEHNRLYWYRQTLGQGPEFLTYFQNEAQLEKSRLLSDRFSAERPKGSFSTLEIQRTEQGDSAMYLCASSLAGTGANTFGSGTRLTVV.

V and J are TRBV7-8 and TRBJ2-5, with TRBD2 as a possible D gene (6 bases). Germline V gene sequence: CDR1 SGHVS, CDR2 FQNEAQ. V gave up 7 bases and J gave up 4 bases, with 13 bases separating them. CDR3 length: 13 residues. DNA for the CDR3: TGTGCCAGCACCCTAATGGGGGGAGAGACCCAGTACTTC. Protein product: CASTLMGGETQYF.

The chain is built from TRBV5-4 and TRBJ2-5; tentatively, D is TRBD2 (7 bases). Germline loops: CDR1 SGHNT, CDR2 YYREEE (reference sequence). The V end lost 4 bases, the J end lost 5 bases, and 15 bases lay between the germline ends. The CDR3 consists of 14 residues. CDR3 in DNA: TGTGCCAGCAGCCCCCGGACAGCGGGGGAGACCCAGTACTTC. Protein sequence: CASSPRTAGETQYF.

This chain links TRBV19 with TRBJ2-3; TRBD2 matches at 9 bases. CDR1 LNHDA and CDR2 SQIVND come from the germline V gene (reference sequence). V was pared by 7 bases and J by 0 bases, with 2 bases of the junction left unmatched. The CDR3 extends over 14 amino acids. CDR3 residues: CASKRGASTDTQYF. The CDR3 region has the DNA TGTGCCAGTAAGCGGGGGGCGAGCACAGATACGCAGTATTTT.

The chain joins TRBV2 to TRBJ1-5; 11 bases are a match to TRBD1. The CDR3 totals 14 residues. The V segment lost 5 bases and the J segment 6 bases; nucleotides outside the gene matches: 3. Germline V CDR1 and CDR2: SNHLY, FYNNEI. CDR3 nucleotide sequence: TGTGCCAGCAGTCCGGACAGGGGGCTTCAGCCCCAGCATTTT. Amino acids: CASSPDRGLQPQHF.

The CDR3 nucleotides are TGTGCCAGCAGCCCCCGGGACACCTCCTACGAGCAGTACTTC. Translated: CASSPRDTSYEQYF. The chain recombines TRBV11-1 with TRBJ2-7, with a tentative D call TRBD1 (6 bases). Trimming took 5 bases from V and 0 from J, leaving 11 bases between them. CDR1 is SGHAT and CDR2 is FQDESV in the germline V gene (reference sequence). This CDR3 contains 14 residues.

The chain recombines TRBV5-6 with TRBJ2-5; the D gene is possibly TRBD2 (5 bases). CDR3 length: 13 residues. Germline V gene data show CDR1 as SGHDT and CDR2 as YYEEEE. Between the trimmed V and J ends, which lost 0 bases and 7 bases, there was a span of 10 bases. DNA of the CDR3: TGTGCCAGCAGCTTGGAGGGAGCGAGGACCCAGTACTTC. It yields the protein CASSLEGARTQYF. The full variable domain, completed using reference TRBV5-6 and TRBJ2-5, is DAGVTQSPTHLIKTRGQQVTLRCSPKSGHDTVSWYQQALGQGPQFIFQYYEEEERQRGNFPDRFSGHQFPNYSSELNVNALLLGDSALYLCASSLEGARTQYFGPGTRLLVL.

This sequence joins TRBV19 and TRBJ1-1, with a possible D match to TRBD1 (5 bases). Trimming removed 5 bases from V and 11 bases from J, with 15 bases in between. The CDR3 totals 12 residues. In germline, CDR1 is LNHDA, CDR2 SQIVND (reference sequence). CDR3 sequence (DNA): TGTGCCAGTAGTGATAAGGGGCGGTACGCTTTCTTT. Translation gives CASSDKGRYAFF.

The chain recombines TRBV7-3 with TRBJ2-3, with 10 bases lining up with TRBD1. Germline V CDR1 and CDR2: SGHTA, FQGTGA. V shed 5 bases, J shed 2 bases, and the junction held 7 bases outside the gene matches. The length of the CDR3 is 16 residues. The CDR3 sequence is CASSRVGTGVTDTQYF. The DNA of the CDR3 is TGTGCCAGCAGCCGAGTAGGGACAGGGGTCACAGATACGCAGTATTTT.

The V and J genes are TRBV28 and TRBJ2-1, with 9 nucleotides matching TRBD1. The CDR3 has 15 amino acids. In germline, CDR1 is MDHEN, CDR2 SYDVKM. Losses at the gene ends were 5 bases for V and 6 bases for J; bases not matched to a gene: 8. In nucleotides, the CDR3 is TGTGCCAGCAGTCGAAACAGGGGGCGTCGCAATGAGCAGTTCTTC. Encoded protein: CASSRNRGRRNEQFF.

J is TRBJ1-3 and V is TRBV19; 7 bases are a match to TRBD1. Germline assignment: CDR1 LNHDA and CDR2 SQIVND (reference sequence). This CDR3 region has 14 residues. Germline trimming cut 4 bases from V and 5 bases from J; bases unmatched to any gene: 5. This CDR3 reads CASSTAGGRNTIYF. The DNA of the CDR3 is TGTGCCAGTAGTACGGCAGGGGGTAGAAACACCATATATTTT.